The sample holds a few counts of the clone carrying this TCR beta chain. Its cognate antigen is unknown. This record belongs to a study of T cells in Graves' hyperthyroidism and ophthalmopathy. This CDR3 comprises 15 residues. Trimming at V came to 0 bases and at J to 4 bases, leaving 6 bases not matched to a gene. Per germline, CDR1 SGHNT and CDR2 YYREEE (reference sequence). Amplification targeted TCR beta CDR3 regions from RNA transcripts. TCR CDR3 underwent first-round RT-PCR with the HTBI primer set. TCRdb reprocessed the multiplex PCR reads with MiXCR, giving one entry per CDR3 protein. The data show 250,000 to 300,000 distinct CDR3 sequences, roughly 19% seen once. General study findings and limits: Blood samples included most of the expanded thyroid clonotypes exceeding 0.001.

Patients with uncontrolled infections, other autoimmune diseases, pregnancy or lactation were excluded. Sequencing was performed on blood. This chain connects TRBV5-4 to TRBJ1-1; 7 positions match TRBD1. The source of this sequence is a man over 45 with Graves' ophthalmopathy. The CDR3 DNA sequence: TGTGCCAGCAGCTTGGGGGGACAGAAAGGCACTGAAGCTTTCTTT. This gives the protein CASSLGGQKGTEAFF. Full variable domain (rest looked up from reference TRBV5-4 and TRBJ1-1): ETGVTQSPTHLIKTRGQQVTLRCSSQSGHNTVSWYQQALGQGPQFIFQYYREEENGRGNFPPRFSGLQFPNYSSELNVNALELDDSALYLCASSLGGQKGTEAFFGQGTRLTVV.